This TCR beta chain was identified in a study of blood T cell repertoires in COVID-19. Libraries were prepared by immunoSEQ multiplex PCR; TCRdb keeps only in-frame clonotypes and omits some of them. The data show about 270,000 clones, about 89% seen once. In germline, CDR1 is SGHDN, CDR2 FVKESK. The CDR3 covers 16 residues. With V trimmed by 5 bases and J by 8 bases, 7 bases remained unmatched. This sequence was found in a woman aged 50 to 60 with acute or convalescent COVID-19. The V call is TRBV14, the J call TRBJ2-1; 15 bases match TRBD2. The sequencing sample was made of peripheral blood. The CDR3 nucleotides read TGTGCCAGCAGCACCGGACTAGCGGGAGGGGTTGATGAGCAGTTCTTC. This translates into CASSTGLAGGVDEQFF.